These 19 T cell receptor beta chains came from one sample sequenced in a study of control samples from healthy donors and cancer patients (TCRdb year 2020). The method behind the library was the immunoSEQ multiplex PCR assay. TCRdb obtained this table from immuneACCESS and retained in-frame rearrangements with V and J assigned. These tables miss some clones; where compared with another copy, unresolved V genes account for less than half of the shortfall, and the remainder is unexplained. The sample table holds 180,000 or so clones, of which around 93% were seen once. The ten biggest clones cover roughly 4.3% of the sample. Specimen: blood. Source of these receptors: a woman aged 55-70 years in good health.

The rearrangement links TRBV21-1 to TRBJ2-5; the table's D call TRBD1 went unverified against the DNA. TRBV21-1 is a documented pseudogene. This CDR3 comprises 18 residues. The DNA for the CDR3 is TGTGCCAGCAGCCCCGCTCTTTCCAGAGACAGGGACCAAGAGACCCAGTACTTC. Translation: CASSPALSRDRDQETQYF.

The chain links TRBV10-3 to TRBJ2-2, with 7 nucleotides matching TRBD1. Germline V lookup: CDR1 ENHRY, CDR2 SYGVKD. The length of the CDR3 is 16 residues. V was pared by 4 bases and J by 0 bases, with 5 bases of the junction left unmatched. The CDR3 loop reads CAISADRVPNTGELFF. As DNA, the CDR3 is TGTGCCATCAGTGCAGACAGGGTTCCGAACACCGGGGAGCTGTTTTTT.

The chain links TRBV2 to TRBJ1-5; D may be TRBD1 (6 bases). Trimming removed 4 bases at V and 1 base at J, with 8 bases between. This CDR3 spans 14 amino acids. The germline V gene encodes CDR1 SNHLY and CDR2 FYNNEI. The CDR3 spells CASSGGQSNQPQHF. The CDR3 coding sequence is TGTGCCAGCAGTGGGGGACAAAGCAATCAGCCCCAGCATTTT. Full variable domain (rest looked up from reference TRBV2 and TRBJ1-5): EPEVTQTPSHQVTQMGQEVILRCVPISNHLYFYWYRQILGQKVEFLVSFYNNEISEKSEIFDDQFSVERPDGSNFTLKIRSTKLEDSAMYFCASSGGQSNQPQHFGDGTRLSIL.

The rearrangement links TRBV5-1 to TRBJ1-4; 8 bases align to TRBD1. The V gene end was trimmed by 4 bases and the J gene end by 8 bases; junction bases not matched to a gene: 10. Germline V lookup: CDR1 SGHRS, CDR2 YFSETQ. The CDR3 extends over 15 amino acids. The CDR3 is CASSLEGAGGEKLFF. As DNA, the CDR3 is TGCGCCAGCAGCCTGGAGGGGGCAGGGGGCGAAAAACTGTTTTTT.

The J gene is TRBJ1-1, the V gene TRBV30, with D possibly matching TRBD1 (6 bases). The germline gives CDR1 GTSNPN, CDR2 SVGIG (reference sequence). There are 14 residues in the CDR3. V was pared by 0 bases and J by 6 bases, with 14 bases between. CDR3 residues: CAWSVRGLPAEAFF. The CDR3 DNA sequence: TGTGCCTGGAGTGTAAGGGGGTTACCCGCTGAAGCTTTCTTT.

The V gene is TRBV5-1, the J gene TRBJ1-5; 9 positions agree with TRBD1. CDR3 size: 13 residues. Germline CDR1 SGHRS, CDR2 YFSETQ. The ends lost 4 bases at V and 6 bases at J; junction bases unmatched: 2. CDR3: CASSTTGGQPQHF. The CDR3 bases are TGCGCCAGCAGCACGACAGGGGGTCAGCCCCAGCATTTT.

The chain links TRBV27 to TRBJ1-2, with D tentatively TRBD1 (6 bases). This CDR3 has 15 amino acids. V lost 6 bases and J lost 4, with 18 bases in between. Germline lookup yields CDR1 MNHEY and CDR2 SMNVEV (reference sequence). This CDR3 reads CASSRDKQEVYGYTF. The CDR3 coding sequence is TGTGCCAGCAGCCGGGACAAACAAGAAGTCTATGGCTACACCTTC.

J is TRBJ1-3 and V is TRBV9; D uncertain. Germline V gives CDR1 SGDLS, CDR2 YYNGEE. V was clipped by 3 bases and J by 0 bases, with 10 bases between them. The CDR3 is made up of 15 amino acids. The CDR3 spells CASSESPISGNTIYF. CDR3 nucleotide sequence: TGTGCCAGCAGCGAGTCTCCTATCTCTGGAAACACCATATATTTT.

This clone was picked up one time. The rearrangement joins TRBV9 to TRBJ2-3; no clear D gene. V was cut by 0 bases and J by 6 bases, with 8 bases left in between. Per germline, CDR1 SGDLS and CDR2 YYNGEE. This CDR3 is built from 13 residues. CDR3 bases: TGTGCCAGCAGCGTAGGTTCCGCGGATACGCAGTATTTT. This codes for CASSVGSADTQYF.

J is TRBJ2-7 and V is TRBV5-1; D unresolved. Between the trimmed V and J ends, which lost 4 bases and 4 bases, there was a span of 12 bases. Germline V gene data show CDR1 as SGHRS and CDR2 as YFSETQ. The CDR3 is 13 amino acids. The CDR3 loop is CASSLKDGYEQYF. CDR3 sequence (DNA): TGCGCCAGCAGCCTCAAGGACGGGTACGAGCAGTACTTC.

Only one count was recorded for this clone. The chain employs TRBV14 and TRBJ1-5, with D uncertain. CDR3 length equals 11 residues. Trimming left V 10 bases short and J 5 bases short, with 9 bases between. Germline assignment: CDR1 SGHDN and CDR2 FVKESK. CDR3 amino acids: CATRIYQPQHF. The CDR3 bases are TGTGCCACCCGGATATATCAGCCCCAGCATTTT.

The V and J genes are TRBV6-5 and TRBJ1-1; TRBD1 might be the D (5 bases). V was shortened by 0 bases and J by 5 bases, with 13 bases between the two germline ends. Looked up from germline, CDR1 is MNHEY and CDR2 is SVGAGI. The CDR3 consists of 15 residues. CDR3 in DNA: TGTGCCAGCAGTTACTCGGTCGTCGGGGGTACTGAAGCTTTCTTT. Its translation: CASSYSVVGGTEAFF.

The rearrangement links TRBV11-2 to TRBJ1-3; D uncertain. V was clipped by 5 bases and J by 0 bases, with 8 bases between them. This CDR3 is 14 amino acids long. Germline CDR1 and CDR2: SGHAT and FQNNGV. The CDR3 sequence: CASSEEFSGNTIYF. CDR3 nucleotides: TGTGCCAGCAGCGAGGAGTTCTCTGGAAACACCATATATTTT.

The V call is TRBV10-3, the J call TRBJ1-3; D not certain. Per the germline V gene, CDR1 is ENHRY and CDR2 is SYGVKD. This CDR3 comprises 14 residues. The V gene lost 6 bases and the J gene lost 0 bases, with 9 bases spanning the gap. CDR3 loop: CAIRGRSSGNTIYF. In nucleotides, the CDR3 is TGTGCCATCAGGGGTCGATCCTCTGGAAACACCATATATTTT.

DNA of the CDR3: TGTGCCAGCAGCCTTCTAGGTTCTAATGAAAAACTGTTTTTT. This codes for CASSLLGSNEKLFF. The rearrangement joins TRBV11-2 to TRBJ1-4; D gene ambiguous. Trimming stripped 5 bases from V and 3 bases from J, with 10 bases between. The germline gives CDR1 SGHAT, CDR2 FQNNGV. The CDR3 sequence is 14 residues long.

The chain employs TRBV7-2 and TRBJ2-6; weak D call: TRBD1 (6 bases). The V end lost 8 bases, the J end lost 0 bases, and 11 bases lay between the germline ends. Germline lookup yields CDR1 SGHTA and CDR2 FQGNSA. CDR3 length: 15 amino acids. This CDR3 reads CASFQGPSGANVLTF. The CDR3 nucleotides read TGTGCCAGCTTTCAGGGGCCCTCTGGGGCCAACGTCCTGACTTTC.

This chain joins TRBV4-3 and TRBJ1-2; D is unclear. The CDR3 is made up of 15 amino acids. Germline-derived CDR1 and CDR2 are LGHNA and YSLEER. Trimming shortened V by 1 base and J by 5 bases, and 14 bases separated the two germline ends. CDR3 coding DNA: TGCGCCAGCAGCCAAGGTTCCTTCCCCAGTTATGGCTACACCTTC. Translation: CASSQGSFPSYGYTF.

The chain combines TRBV5-1 with TRBJ1-4; D unresolved. The CDR3 runs to 15 residues. The ends were cut back, 2 bases at V and 0 bases at J, with 8 bases in the middle. In germline, CDR1 is SGHRS, CDR2 YFSETQ. The CDR3: CASSLLPSTNEKLFF. The DNA of the CDR3 is TGCGCCAGCAGCTTACTCCCTTCAACTAATGAAAAACTGTTTTTT.

This clone turned up a few times. The chain couples TRBV6-2 or TRBV6-3 to TRBJ1-1, with 8 bases fitting TRBD1. The CDR3 sequence is 16 residues long. V lost 5 bases, J lost 3 bases, and 11 bases stayed unmatched. Germline V gene data show CDR1 as MNHEY and CDR2 as SVGEGT. The CDR3 nucleotides read TGTGCCAGCAGTACAACCGACAGGGGCCTCTACACTGAAGCTTTCTTT. As protein: CASSTTDRGLYTEAFF.